Listed below are T cell receptor beta chains from one sample, sequenced in a study of cytomegalovirus exposure and HLA in healthy donors. The assay was immunoSEQ multiplex PCR, and TCRdb's table has in-frame clones only and misses some. The sample has some 150,000 clones, 72% seen once. The sample taken for sequencing was PBMCs. The receptors shown here come from a man in his forties or fifties in good health and CMV-seropositive. The CDR3 runs from the conserved cysteine through the conserved F or W. Clone size is stated in some rows and not others, as once, few, many or a class when expanded.

CASSKDRGNTEAFF | TRBV6-1 | . | TRBJ1-1
CASSPTRTDTQYF | TRBV18 | . | TRBJ2-3
CASSSGLAGEGYEQYF | TRBV7-3 | . | TRBJ2-7
CSAKNGEQYF | TRBV20-1 | . | TRBJ2-7
CASSPTENTEAFF | TRBV18 | . | TRBJ1-1
CASSERQGGQPQHF | TRBV6-1 | once | TRBJ1-5
CASSYEGQGANEQYF | TRBV6-5 | . | TRBJ2-7
CASRVQGAGELFF | TRBV6-5 | few | TRBJ2-2
CASSLGEGQRETQYF | TRBV11-3 | . | TRBJ2-5
CASSAQGASTKNIQYF | TRBV11-3 | . | TRBJ2-4
CASSPGQPGTGELFF | TRBV6-4 | . | TRBJ2-2
CASSPAQSYEQYF | TRBV11-3 | . | TRBJ2-7
CASSITPAAEAFF | TRBV19 | once | TRBJ1-1
CASSSTESGHNEKLFF | TRBV7-2 | . | TRBJ1-4
CASSLMEKNTEAFF | TRBV5-8 | . | TRBJ1-1
CASSSRGGVANYGYTF | TRBV4-1 | few | TRBJ1-2
CSSSRNTLAGPYQETQYF | TRBV7-9 | . | TRBJ2-5
CASSSGGRNEQFF | TRBV6-6 | . | TRBJ2-1
CASSQQLAGTGGAQYF | TRBV4-2 | . | TRBJ2-5
CASSYQFNGETQYF | TRBV6-5 | . | TRBJ2-5